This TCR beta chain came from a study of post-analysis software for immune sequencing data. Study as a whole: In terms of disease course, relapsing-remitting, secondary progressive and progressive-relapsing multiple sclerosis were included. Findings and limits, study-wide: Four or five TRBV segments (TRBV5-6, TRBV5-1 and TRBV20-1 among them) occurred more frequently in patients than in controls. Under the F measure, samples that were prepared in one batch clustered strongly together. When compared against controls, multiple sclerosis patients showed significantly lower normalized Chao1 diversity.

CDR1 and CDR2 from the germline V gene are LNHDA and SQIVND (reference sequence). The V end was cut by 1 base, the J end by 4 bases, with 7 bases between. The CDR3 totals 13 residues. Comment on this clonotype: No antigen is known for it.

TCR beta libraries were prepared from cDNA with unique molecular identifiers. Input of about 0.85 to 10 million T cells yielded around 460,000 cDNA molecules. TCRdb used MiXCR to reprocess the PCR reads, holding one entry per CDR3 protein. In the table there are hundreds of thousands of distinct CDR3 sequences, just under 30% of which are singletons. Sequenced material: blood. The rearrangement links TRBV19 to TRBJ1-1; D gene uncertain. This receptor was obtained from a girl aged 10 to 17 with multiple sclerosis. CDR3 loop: CASSIGVTTEAFF. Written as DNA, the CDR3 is TGTGCCAGTAGTATAGGGGTGACCACTGAAGCTTTCTTT.